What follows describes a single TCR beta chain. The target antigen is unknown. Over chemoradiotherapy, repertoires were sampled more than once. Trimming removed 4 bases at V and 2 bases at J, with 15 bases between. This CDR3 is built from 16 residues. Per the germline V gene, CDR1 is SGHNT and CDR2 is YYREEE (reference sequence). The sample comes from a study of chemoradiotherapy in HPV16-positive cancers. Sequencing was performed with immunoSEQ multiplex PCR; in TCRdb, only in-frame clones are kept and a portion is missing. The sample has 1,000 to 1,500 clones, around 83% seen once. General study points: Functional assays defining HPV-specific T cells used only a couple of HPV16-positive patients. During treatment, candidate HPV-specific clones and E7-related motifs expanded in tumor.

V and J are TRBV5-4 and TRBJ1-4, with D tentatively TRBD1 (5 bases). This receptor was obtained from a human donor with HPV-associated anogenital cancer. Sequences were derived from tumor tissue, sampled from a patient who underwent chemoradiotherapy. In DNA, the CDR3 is TGTGCCAGCAGCCCCGATATCTACAGGACTAATGAAAAACTGTTTTTT. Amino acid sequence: CASSPDIYRTNEKLFF.